Sequencing of this T cell receptor beta chain was carried out in a study of T cell repertoires in cytomegalovirus infection (dated by TCRdb to about 2019). At the level of the whole study: Recently identified HLA-C-restricted CMV epitopes, whose presentation resists viral immunomodulation, were targeted by peptide stimulations together with well-studied HLA-B-restricted epitopes. Donor HLA type was relevant to the analysis, because carriage of CMV infection together with the matching HLA type was indicated by public TCR beta signatures.

Beyond this particular receptor, the publication reports: In both this cohort and an independent roughly 360-donor cohort, the cumulative frequency of public TCR beta family members distinguished carriers of CMV infection plus the relevant HLA type. The ex vivo response was dominated by HLA-C-restricted CMV-specific TCR beta clonotypes, which also provided the single most frequent clonotype in two of eight donors.

The meaning of the sample's treatment or condition label: in vitro stimulation with specific CMV peptide epitopes to enrich CMV-specific T cells. From V the trimming removes 5 bases and from J it removes 6 bases, while the gene matches leave 11 bases of the junction unaccounted for. The CDR3 spans 15 residues, from the cysteine through the phenylalanine. Only CDR3 DNA remains: 45 bases, in frame from the first base. In the germline V gene (reference sequence), CDR1 corresponds to SEHNR and CDR2 to FQNEAQ. The instrument was an Illumina HiSeq 1500. The public reads were reprocessed in TCRdb via fastp at Q25 and MiXCR, keeping in-frame beta chains. CDR3 protein sequences are deduplicated, and each keeps its most common genes and DNA. The sample table contains roughly 920,000 distinct CDR3 sequences; only one count was recorded for roughly 31% of them. The ten largest account for 10% to 15% of the sample.

Turning to this clonotype: Its binding antigen is unknown. No much larger clone is present one base from it, and per-base qualities are unavailable.

The sequence derives from a human donor in good health (CMV status not recorded). Some clones in this sample may be carry-over from other donors' samples. The receptor chain draws on TRBV7-9 and TRBJ2-7; 9 junctional bases match TRBD1. The source material was cultured CD8+ T cells from PBMCs, sampled from culture after CMV antigen stimulation. Read as DNA, the sequence is TGTGCCAGCAGCCCGGAACAGGGGGCCCCCGGCGAGCAGTACTTC. Translated, it gives CASSPEQGAPGEQYF.